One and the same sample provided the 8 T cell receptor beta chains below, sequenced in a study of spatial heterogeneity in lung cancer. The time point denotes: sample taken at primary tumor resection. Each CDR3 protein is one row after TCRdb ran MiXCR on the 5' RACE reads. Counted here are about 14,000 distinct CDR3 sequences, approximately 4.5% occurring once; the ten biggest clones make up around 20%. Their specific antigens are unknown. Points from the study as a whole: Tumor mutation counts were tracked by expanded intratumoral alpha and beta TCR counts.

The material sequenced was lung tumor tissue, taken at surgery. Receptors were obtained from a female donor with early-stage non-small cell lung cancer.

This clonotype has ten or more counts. CDR3 loop: CASSPQAGPKTEAFF. In nucleotides, the CDR3 is TGTGCCAGCTCACCACAGGCCGGGCCGAAGACTGAAGCTTTCTTT. This sequence joins TRBV18 and TRBJ1-1; D gene unclear. CDR3 length: 15 residues. CDR1 and CDR2 (germline): KGHSH, LQKENI. Trimming shortened V by 1 base and J by 5 bases, and 14 bases separated the two germline ends.

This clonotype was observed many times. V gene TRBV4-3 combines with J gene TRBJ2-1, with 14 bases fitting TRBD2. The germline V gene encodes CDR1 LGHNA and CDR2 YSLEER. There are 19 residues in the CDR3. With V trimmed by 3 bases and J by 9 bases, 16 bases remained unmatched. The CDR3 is CASSQDGLEGLAGGIEQFF. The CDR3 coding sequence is TGCGCCAGCAGCCAGGATGGCCTCGAAGGACTAGCGGGGGGAATTGAGCAGTTCTTC.

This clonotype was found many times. The CDR3 spells CASKKGGESNQPQHF. The DNA for the CDR3 is TGTGCCAGCAAAAAAGGGGGCGAGAGCAATCAGCCCCAGCATTTT. The chain carries TRBV27 and TRBJ1-5, with TRBD1 matching 7 bases. This CDR3 region has 15 residues. Germline CDR1 MNHEY, CDR2 SMNVEV (reference sequence). Trimming cost V 7 bases and J 1 base; bases outside gene matches: 7.

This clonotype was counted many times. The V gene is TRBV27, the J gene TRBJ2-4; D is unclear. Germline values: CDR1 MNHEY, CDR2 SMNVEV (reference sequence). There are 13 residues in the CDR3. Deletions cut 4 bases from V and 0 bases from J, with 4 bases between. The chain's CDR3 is CASSWTAKNIQYF. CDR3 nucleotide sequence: TGTGCCAGCAGTTGGACAGCCAAAAACATTCAGTACTTC.

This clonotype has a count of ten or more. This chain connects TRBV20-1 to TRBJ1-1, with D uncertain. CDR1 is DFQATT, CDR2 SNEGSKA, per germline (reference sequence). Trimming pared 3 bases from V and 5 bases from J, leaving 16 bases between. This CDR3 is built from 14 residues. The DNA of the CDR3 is TGCAGTGCTAGGGACCGAGGGCATGGGACTGAAGCTTTCTTT. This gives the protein CSARDRGHGTEAFF.

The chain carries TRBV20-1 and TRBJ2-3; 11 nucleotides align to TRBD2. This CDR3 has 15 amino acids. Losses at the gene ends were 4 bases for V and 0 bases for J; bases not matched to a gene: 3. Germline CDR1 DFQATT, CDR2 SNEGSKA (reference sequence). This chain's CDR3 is CSATVAGGSTDTQYF. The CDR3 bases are TGCAGTGCTACCGTAGCGGGGGGGAGCACAGATACGCAGTATTTT.

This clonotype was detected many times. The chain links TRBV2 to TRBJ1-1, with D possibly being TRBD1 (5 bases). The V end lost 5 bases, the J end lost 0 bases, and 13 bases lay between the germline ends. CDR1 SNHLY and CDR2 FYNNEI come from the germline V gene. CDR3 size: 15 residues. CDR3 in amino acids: CASSWGNQLNTEAFF. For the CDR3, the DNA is TGTGCCAGCAGTTGGGGGAACCAACTGAACACTGAAGCTTTCTTT.

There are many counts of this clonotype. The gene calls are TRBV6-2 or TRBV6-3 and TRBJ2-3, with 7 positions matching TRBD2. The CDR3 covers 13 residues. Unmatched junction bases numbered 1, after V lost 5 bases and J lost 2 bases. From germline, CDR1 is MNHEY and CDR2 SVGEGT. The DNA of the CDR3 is TGTGCCAGCAGTAGCGGGGACACAGATACGCAGTATTTT. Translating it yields CASSSGDTDTQYF.